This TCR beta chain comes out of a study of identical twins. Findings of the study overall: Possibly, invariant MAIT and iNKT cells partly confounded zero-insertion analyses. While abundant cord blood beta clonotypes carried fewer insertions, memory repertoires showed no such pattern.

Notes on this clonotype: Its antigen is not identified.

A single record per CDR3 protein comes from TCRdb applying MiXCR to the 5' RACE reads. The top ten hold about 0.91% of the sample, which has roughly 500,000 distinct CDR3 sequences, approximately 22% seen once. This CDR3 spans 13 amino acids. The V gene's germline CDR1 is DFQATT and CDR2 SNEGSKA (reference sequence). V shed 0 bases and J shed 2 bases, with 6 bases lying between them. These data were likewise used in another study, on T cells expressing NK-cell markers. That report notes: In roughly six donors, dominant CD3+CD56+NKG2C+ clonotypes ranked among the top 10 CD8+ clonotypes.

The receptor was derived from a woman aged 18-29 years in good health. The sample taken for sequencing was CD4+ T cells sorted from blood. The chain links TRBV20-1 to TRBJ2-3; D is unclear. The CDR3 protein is CSARESTTDTQYF. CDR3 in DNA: TGCAGTGCTAGAGAGTCGACCACAGATACGCAGTATTTT.